This TCR beta chain was documented in a study of cytomegalovirus exposure and HLA in healthy donors. The PCR used 60 Vbeta and 13 Jbeta primers. Sequencing used immunoSEQ multiplex PCR; TCRdb keeps in-frame clones, though not all of them. The sample contains some 160,000 clones, around three quarters of which appear only once. Whole-study findings and limits: The study assumed roughly uniform donor sequencing depth for presence/absence analyses. The investigators catalogued 164 TCR beta chains as cytomegalovirus-associated.

On this clone itself: Its antigen is unknown.

The sequence came from a man aged 35 to 55 in good health and CMV-seronegative. Sequenced input: PBMCs.

DNA of the CDR3: TGTGCCAGCAGTGAAGCGGGGAAAGCGGGGGGCACGTTCTTC. Encoded protein: CASSEAGKAGGTFF. The genes are TRBV6-1 and TRBJ2-1; TRBD2 matches 9 bases. CDR3 size: 14 residues. Germline assignment: CDR1 MNHNS and CDR2 SASEGT. The ends lost 0 bases at V and 15 bases at J; junction bases unmatched: 9.